Below, 21 T cell receptor beta chains from the same sample are listed, as sequenced in a study of shared clonotypes between healthy human individuals. Profiling relied on immunoSEQ multiplex PCR, and the TCRdb table lists in-frame clones only, not all of them. The sample consists of 400,000 to 550,000 clones, 79% of them appearing once. Sequenced material: PBMCs. Receptors were obtained from a woman aged 40 to 50 in good health. Some clones in this sample may be carry-over from other donors' samples.

The V gene is TRBV28, the J gene TRBJ2-7; 9 positions agree with TRBD1. From germline, CDR1 is MDHEN and CDR2 SYDVKM. This CDR3 spans 14 amino acids. J was trimmed by 3 bases and V by 10 bases; bases with no gene match: 10. The CDR3 loop reads CATKDRGKGYEQYF. The DNA of the CDR3 is TGTGCCACCAAAGACAGGGGGAAGGGCTACGAGCAGTACTTC.

This chain joins TRBV27 and TRBJ2-3, with TRBD2 matching 7 bases. Germline-derived CDR1 and CDR2 are MNHEY and SMNVEV (reference sequence). The CDR3 extends over 15 amino acids. Trimming cost V 6 bases and J 3 bases; bases outside gene matches: 9. CDR3 coding DNA: TGTGCCAGCAGATCCATCGGGCGGGAGACAGATACGCAGTATTTT. Translating gives CASRSIGRETDTQYF.

The gene calls are TRBV29-1 and TRBJ2-1, with 11 bases lining up with TRBD2. The CDR3 contains 13 residues. The germline V gene encodes CDR1 SQVTM and CDR2 ANQGSEA. Losses at the gene ends were 7 bases for V and 4 bases for J; bases not matched to a gene: 3. This CDR3 is CSELAGAYNEQFF. The CDR3 DNA reads as TGCAGCGAACTAGCGGGAGCTTACAATGAGCAGTTCTTC.

This clone was counted between two and nine times. The chain links TRBV5-1 to TRBJ2-3; maybe TRBD1 (5 bases). Germline-derived CDR1 and CDR2 are SGHRS and YFSETQ. V was clipped by 0 bases and J by 4 bases, with 12 bases between them. The CDR3 runs 15 residues. The CDR3 nucleotides read TGCGCCAGCAGCTTGGTAGGGGCCGTATCAGATACGCAGTATTTT. Its translation is CASSLVGAVSDTQYF.

The V gene is TRBV6-1, the J gene TRBJ1-5; no reliable D call. This CDR3 has 13 amino acids. CDR1 is MNHNS and CDR2 is SASEGT in the germline V gene. V dropped 2 bases and J dropped 7 bases, with 9 bases sitting between them. The CDR3 loop is CASSELRAQPQHF. For the CDR3, the DNA is TGTGCCAGCAGTGAACTGAGGGCCCAGCCCCAGCATTTT.

The chain has TRBV28 and TRBJ1-1, with D tentatively TRBD1 (6 bases). There are 13 residues in the CDR3. Trimming left V 10 bases short and J 1 base short, with 13 bases between. Per germline, CDR1 MDHEN and CDR2 SYDVKM. The CDR3 DNA is TGTGCCACCACTCCGGGGGCGAACACTGAAGCTTTCTTT. This translates into CATTPGANTEAFF.

About this clone itself: The limits of the CDR3 on the DNA are not certain, so only TCRdb's listed CDR3 is given. This CDR3 reads CASNFFGQGKPGANVLTF. The chain couples TRBV2 to TRBJ2-6; the table's D gene call, TRBD1, was not cross checked with the DNA. Per the germline V gene, CDR1 is SNHLY and CDR2 is FYNNEI. The CDR3 is 18 amino acids long, termini counted.

The V gene is TRBV5-8, the J gene TRBJ2-5; D uncertain. Trimming shortened V by 4 bases and J by 4 bases, and 14 bases separated the two germline ends. Germline V gives CDR1 SGHTS, CDR2 YDEGEE. The CDR3 extends over 14 amino acids. The DNA for the CDR3 is TGTGCCAGCAGCCTGAACACCGCGGTAGAGACCCAGTACTTC. Amino acids: CASSLNTAVETQYF.

The J gene is TRBJ1-5, the V gene TRBV19; D is ambiguous. Between the trimmed V and J ends, which lost 7 bases and 2 bases, there was a span of 15 bases. The CDR3 runs to 15 residues. Germline loops: CDR1 LNHDA, CDR2 SQIVND (reference sequence). The CDR3 here is CASTPGRLGNQPQHF. The CDR3 coding sequence is TGTGCCAGTACCCCCGGCAGGTTGGGCAATCAGCCCCAGCATTTT.

The chain recombines TRBV7-2 with TRBJ2-1, with TRBD2 matching 10 bases. J lost 4 bases, V lost 6 bases, and 3 bases had no gene match. The CDR3 runs 14 residues. Germline loops: CDR1 SGHTA, CDR2 FQGNSA. The CDR3 spells CASRPSGSYNEQFF. CDR3 bases: TGTGCCAGCAGACCTAGCGGGAGTTACAATGAGCAGTTCTTC.

The CDR3 spells CASSWGLAVGLSSYNEQFF. Written as DNA, the CDR3 is TGTGCCAGCAGCTGGGGACTAGCGGTGGGGCTTTCCTCCTACAATGAGCAGTTCTTC. The chain has TRBV7-2 and TRBJ2-1, with 11 nucleotides matching TRBD2. Per the germline V gene, CDR1 is SGHTA and CDR2 is FQGNSA. Losses at the gene ends were 4 bases for V and 0 bases for J; bases not matched to a gene: 11. The CDR3 spans 19 residues.

V usage is TRBV11-2 and J usage is TRBJ2-7, with D hard to call. The germline CDR1 and CDR2 sequences are SGHAT and FQNNGV. V was pared by 2 bases and J by 3 bases, with 8 bases between. The CDR3 has 13 amino acids. This CDR3 reads CASSLSRVYEQYF. Written as DNA, the CDR3 is TGTGCCAGCAGCTTATCTAGGGTCTACGAGCAGTACTTC.

This chain uses TRBV30 with TRBJ2-6, with D hard to call. Trimming stripped 0 bases from V and 0 bases from J, with 6 bases between. The CDR3 sequence is 15 residues long. CDR1 is GTSNPN, CDR2 SVGIG, per germline (reference sequence). The CDR3 nucleotides are TGTGCCTGGAGTGTATGGAACTCTGGGGCCAACGTCCTGACTTTC. This translates into CAWSVWNSGANVLTF.

V gene TRBV5-1 combines with J gene TRBJ1-1; 7 bases are a match to TRBD1. V shed 2 bases and J 3 bases; nucleotides not matched to a gene: 4. Per the germline V gene, CDR1 is SGHRS and CDR2 is YFSETQ. This CDR3 region has 14 residues. The CDR3 DNA reads as TGCGCCAGCAGCTTAGACAGGGTCGACACTGAAGCTTTCTTT. This translates into CASSLDRVDTEAFF.

V is TRBV2 and J is TRBJ1-1; 7 bases are a match to TRBD1. CDR3 size: 13 residues. V shed 6 bases and J 1 base; nucleotides not matched to a gene: 2. The germline CDR1 and CDR2 sequences are SNHLY and FYNNEI. The DNA of the CDR3 is TGTGCCAGCAGGGGGGACAGGAACACTGAAGCTTTCTTT. This gives the protein CASRGDRNTEAFF.

This sequence joins TRBV7-2 and TRBJ2-3; 14 bases fit TRBD2. The V segment lost 5 bases and the J segment 4 bases; nucleotides outside the gene matches: 5. The CDR3 is 16 residues long. The germline gives CDR1 SGHTA, CDR2 FQGNSA. The CDR3 loop is CASSPRLAGGADTQYF. For the CDR3, the DNA is TGTGCCAGCAGCCCCAGACTAGCGGGAGGGGCAGATACGCAGTATTTT. Variable domain in full (rest from reference TRBV7-2 and TRBJ2-3): GAGVSQSPSNKVTEKGKDVELRCDPISGHTALYWYRQSLGQGLEFLIYFQGNSAPDKSGLPSDRFSAERTGGSVSTLTIQRTQQEDSAVYLCASSPRLAGGADTQYFGPGTRLTVL.

The chain uses TRBV19 and TRBJ2-1; TRBD2 matches at 8 bases. Germline CDR1 and CDR2: LNHDA and SQIVND (reference sequence). This CDR3 is 15 amino acids long. V trimming: 5 bases; J trimming: 4 bases; junction bases outside the gene matches: 7. Here the CDR3 DNA reads TGTGCCAGTAGTCTCCCCGGGGGGGCTTACAATGAGCAGTTCTTC. As protein: CASSLPGGAYNEQFF.

CDR3 residues: CASSLGGTVRRRPQHF. The CDR3 nucleotides read TGTGCCAGCAGCTTGGGGGGGACAGTTCGTCGTCGGCCCCAGCATTTT. The chain joins TRBV5-6 to TRBJ1-5, with 7 bases that match TRBD1. Germline values: CDR1 SGHDT, CDR2 YYEEEE. Trimming took 0 bases from V and 9 from J; bases not matched to a gene: 12. The CDR3 is 16 amino acids. Full variable domain (missing parts from reference TRBV5-6 and TRBJ1-5): DAGVTQSPTHLIKTRGQQVTLRCSPKSGHDTVSWYQQALGQGPQFIFQYYEEEERQRGNFPDRFSGHQFPNYSSELNVNALLLGDSALYLCASSLGGTVRRRPQHFGDGTRLSIL.

In regard to this clone: The sample has other DNA sequences that encode this CDR3 too. The chain employs TRBV5-1 and TRBJ1-1; D uncertain. Germline loops: CDR1 SGHRS, CDR2 YFSETQ. Trimming left V 3 bases short and J 1 base short, with 7 bases between. This CDR3 is built from 13 residues. The CDR3 reads CASSSPGNTEAFF. The CDR3 DNA reads as TGCGCCAGCAGCTCTCCAGGGAACACTGAAGCTTTCTTT.

The genes are TRBV28 and TRBJ2-2, with a weak D call TRBD2 (5 bases). Germline values: CDR1 MDHEN, CDR2 SYDVKM. The germline V and J ends were trimmed by 3 bases and 9 bases, with 11 bases remaining between them. This CDR3 has 13 residues. The CDR3 DNA follows: TGTGCCAGCAGTTTTCTAGGAGGCCGGGAGCTGTTTTTT. Translated: CASSFLGGRELFF.

The chain couples TRBV5-6 to TRBJ1-5, with 12 nucleotides matching TRBD1. The CDR3 has 15 amino acids. Germline CDR1 is SGHDT and CDR2 is YYEEEE. V lost 3 bases to trimming and J lost 7 bases; unmatched junction nucleotides: 5. DNA of the CDR3: TGTGCCAGCAGCTCGGGACAGGGGGCGCGGCAGCCCCAGCATTTT. It is translated as CASSSGQGARQPQHF.